The T cell receptor (beta chain) described here comes from a study of shared clonotypes between healthy human individuals. For the study at large: There were three CD4 naive, three CD4 memory, two CD8 naive and one CD8 memory plates per donor.

This clone occurred once. Naive CD8 isolation took CD45RO-negative cells positively selected for CCR7 and excluded terminally differentiated effector memory CD45RA+ cells. V shed 3 bases, J shed 6 bases, and the junction held 2 bases outside the gene matches. Looked up from germline, CDR1 is SQVTM and CDR2 is ANQGSEA. The CDR3 has 13 residues. The authors split each subset's genomic DNA evenly across several immunoSEQ plates. In the original processing: From ImmunoSEQ came sequences covering only the junction and carrying no quality scores, so filtering differed. Assay: immunoSEQ multiplex PCR; the TCRdb copy retains only in-frame clones and omits some. That table is the source of V, J and clone size, and D and trimming were worked out from the DNA. The table has hundreds of thousands of clones, 95% to 98% seen once.

Sequencing used naive CD8+ T cells sorted from blood. The V gene is TRBV29-1, the J gene TRBJ2-1; 10 bases agree with TRBD2. This TCR came from a man aged 25 to 45 in good health. Here the CDR3 DNA reads TGCAGCGTTGAGGGACTAGCGTTCAATGAGCAGTTCTTC. Translating gives CSVEGLAFNEQFF.